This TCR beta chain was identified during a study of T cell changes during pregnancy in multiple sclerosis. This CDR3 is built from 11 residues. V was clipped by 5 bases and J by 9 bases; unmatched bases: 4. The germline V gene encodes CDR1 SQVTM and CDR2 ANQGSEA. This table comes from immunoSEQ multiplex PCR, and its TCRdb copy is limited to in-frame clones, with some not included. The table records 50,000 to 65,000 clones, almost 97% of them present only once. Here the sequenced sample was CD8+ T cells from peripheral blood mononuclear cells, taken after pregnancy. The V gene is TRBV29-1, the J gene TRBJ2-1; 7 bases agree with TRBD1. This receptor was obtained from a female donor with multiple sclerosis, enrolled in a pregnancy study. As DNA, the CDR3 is TGCAGCGTTCAAGGGGGCATTGAGCAGTTCTTC. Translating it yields CSVQGGIEQFF.